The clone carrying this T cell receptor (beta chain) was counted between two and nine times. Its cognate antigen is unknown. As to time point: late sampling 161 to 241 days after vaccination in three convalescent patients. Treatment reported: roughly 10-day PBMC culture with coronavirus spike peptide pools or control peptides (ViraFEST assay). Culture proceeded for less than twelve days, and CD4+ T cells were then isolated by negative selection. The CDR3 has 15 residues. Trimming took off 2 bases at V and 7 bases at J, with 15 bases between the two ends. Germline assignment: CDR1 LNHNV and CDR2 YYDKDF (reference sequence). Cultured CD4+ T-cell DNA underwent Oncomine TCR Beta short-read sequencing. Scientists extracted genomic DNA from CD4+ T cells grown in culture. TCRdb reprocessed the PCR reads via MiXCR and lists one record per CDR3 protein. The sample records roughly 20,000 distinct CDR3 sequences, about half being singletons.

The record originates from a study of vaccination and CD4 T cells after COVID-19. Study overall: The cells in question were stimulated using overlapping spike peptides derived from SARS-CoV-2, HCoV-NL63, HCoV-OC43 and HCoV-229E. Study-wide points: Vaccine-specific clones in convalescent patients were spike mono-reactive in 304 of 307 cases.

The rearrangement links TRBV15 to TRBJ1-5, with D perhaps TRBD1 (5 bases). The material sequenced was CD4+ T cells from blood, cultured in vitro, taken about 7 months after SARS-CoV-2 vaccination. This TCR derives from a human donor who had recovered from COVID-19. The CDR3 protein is CATSRRDGEGQPQHF. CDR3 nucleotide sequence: TGTGCCACCAGCAGAAGGGACGGCGAGGGACAGCCCCAGCATTTT. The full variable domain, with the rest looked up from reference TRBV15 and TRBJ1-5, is DAMVIQNPRYQVTQFGKPVTLSCSQTLNHNVMYWYQQKSSQAPKLLFHYYDKDFNNEADTPDNFQSRRPNTSFCFLDIRSPGLGDTAMYLCATSRRDGEGQPQHFGDGTRLSIL.